This T cell receptor (beta chain) was identified in a study of CD8+CD57+ T cells in acquired aplastic anemia. Background on the study: DNA recovered from sorted CD4+ and CD8+ cells had a mean of approximately 3 ug.

Researchers used genomic DNA as the template to profile TCR beta VDJ and CDR3. MiXCR, applied by TCRdb to the reads, yields one record per CDR3 protein. Here the sample spans approximately 220,000 distinct CDR3 sequences, 47% being singletons. It was patients with CD8+CD57+ cell expansion by flow cytometry who were chosen for sequencing. Every patient presented with severe acquired aplastic anemia. Therapy had not been given to patients before blood sampling. V lost 4 bases, J lost 7 bases, and 15 bases lay in between. CDR3 length: 14 residues. Germline V gene sequence: CDR1 KGHDR, CDR2 SFDVKD. Study results and caveats: Patients shared approximately 30 CD8+ CDR3 sequences with controls.

Points on this clonotype: Antigen: not known.

V is TRBV24-1 and J is TRBJ1-2; D is ambiguous. Sequencing was done on a sample of sorted CD4+, CD8+, or CD8+CD57+ T cells (not recorded which) from PBMCs. The TCR sequence derives from a human donor with aplastic anemia. CDR3 coding DNA: TGTGCCACCAGTGACCCTCCTGACTCGGCTGGCTACACCTTC. As protein: CATSDPPDSAGYTF.